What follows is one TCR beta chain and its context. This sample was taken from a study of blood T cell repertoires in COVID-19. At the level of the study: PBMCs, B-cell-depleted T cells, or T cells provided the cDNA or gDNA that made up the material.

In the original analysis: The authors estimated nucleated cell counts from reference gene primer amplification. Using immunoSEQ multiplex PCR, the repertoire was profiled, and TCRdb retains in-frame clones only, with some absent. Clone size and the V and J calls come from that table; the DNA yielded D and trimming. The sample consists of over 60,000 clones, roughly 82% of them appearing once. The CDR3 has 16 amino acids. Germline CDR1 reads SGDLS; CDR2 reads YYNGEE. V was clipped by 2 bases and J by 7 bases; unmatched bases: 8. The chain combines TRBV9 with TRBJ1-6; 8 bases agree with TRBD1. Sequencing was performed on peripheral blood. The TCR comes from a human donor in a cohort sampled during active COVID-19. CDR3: CASSVPPGQANSPLHF. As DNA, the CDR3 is TGTGCCAGCAGCGTCCCCCCGGGACAGGCCAATTCACCCCTCCACTTT.